These 16 T cell receptor beta chains were sequenced from one sample in a study of T cells after yellow fever vaccination. TCRdb fed the 5' RACE reads into MiXCR, producing one record per CDR3 protein. The sample lists 250,000 to 350,000 distinct CDR3 sequences; about 6.6% were seen once. The sample in question was PBMCs, obtained more than 35 days after the first yellow fever vaccination. These receptor sequences come from a man between 18 and 35 years old who received the YFV17D yellow fever vaccine.

This clonotype was seen a few times. V is TRBV27 and J is TRBJ1-4, with TRBD1 matching 9 bases. V lost 5 bases, J lost 8 bases, and 6 bases stayed unmatched. Germline assignment: CDR1 MNHEY and CDR2 SMNVEV (reference sequence). This CDR3 spans 14 amino acids. The CDR3 loop is CASSTGTGLEKLFF. The CDR3 nucleotides are TGTGCCAGCAGTACCGGGACAGGGTTGGAAAAACTGTTTTTT.

This clonotype was seen only a few times. The V call is TRBV4-3, the J call TRBJ2-5; weak D call: TRBD1 (5 bases). Germline loops: CDR1 LGHNA, CDR2 YSLEER. V was pared by 0 bases and J by 3 bases, with 14 bases between. The CDR3 has 16 amino acids. CDR3 in amino acids: CASSQDNRGREETQYF. CDR3 nucleotide sequence: TGCGCCAGCAGCCAAGATAATCGAGGCAGGGAAGAGACCCAGTACTTC.

The V and J genes are TRBV28 and TRBJ1-4; D is undetermined. Trimming took off 6 bases at V and 6 bases at J, with 20 bases between the two ends. Germline CDR1 and CDR2: MDHEN and SYDVKM. CDR3 size: 16 residues. CDR3 region: CASRPNRALGDEKLFF. CDR3 DNA sequence: TGTGCCAGCAGACCTAACCGGGCCCTGGGAGATGAAAAACTGTTTTTT. Supplemented by reference TRBV28 and TRBJ1-4, the full variable domain reads DVKVTQSSRYLVKRTGEKVFLECVQDMDHENMFWYRQDPGLGLRLIYFSYDVKMKEKGDIPEGYSVSREKKERFSLILESASTNQTSMYLCASRPNRALGDEKLFFGSGTQLSVL.

The sample holds one count of this clonotype. One end of the junction fails to match germline, which may point to a read error. The CDR3 DNA sequence: TGTGCCACCAGCCAAGGCCGGGACTTAAAAGAGTATTTT. As protein: CATSQGRDLKEYF. The chain recombines TRBV4-2 with TRBJ2-3; weak D call: TRBD2 (6 bases). Germline assignment: CDR1 LGHNA and CDR2 YNFKEQ. The CDR3 totals 13 residues.

This clonotype was seen at least ten times. V gene TRBV15 combines with J gene TRBJ2-2; 8 nucleotides match TRBD1. Trimming at V came to 7 bases and at J to 0 bases, leaving 4 bases not matched to a gene. CDR3 length: 15 amino acids. Germline lookup yields CDR1 LNHNV and CDR2 YYDKDF (reference sequence). The CDR3 reads CATTRDRTNTGELFF. The CDR3 DNA sequence: TGTGCCACCACCCGGGACAGGACGAACACCGGGGAGCTGTTTTTT.

The gene calls are TRBV4-2 and TRBJ2-6; D is possibly TRBD2 (6 bases). This CDR3 region has 16 residues. The ends were cut back, 0 bases at V and 2 bases at J, with 8 bases in the middle. Germline V gene lookup returns CDR1 LGHNA and CDR2 YNFKEQ. CDR3 amino acids: CASSQEAGTGANVLTF. The CDR3 nucleotides read TGTGCCAGCAGCCAAGAGGCGGGAACTGGGGCCAACGTCCTGACTTTC.

The CDR3 is CASSPGLAADTQYF. The CDR3 bases are TGTGCCAGCAGCCCGGGACTAGCCGCAGATACGCAGTATTTT. This chain links TRBV7-2 with TRBJ2-3, with 9 bases matching TRBD2. V dropped 5 bases and J dropped 4; count of bases not matched to a gene: 4. CDR1 SGHTA and CDR2 FQGNSA come from the germline V gene. This CDR3 contains 14 residues.

This clonotype occurred many times. The V gene is TRBV6-2 or TRBV6-3, the J gene TRBJ2-1; no definite D call. Germline CDR1 and CDR2: MNHEY and SVGEGT. Trimming pared 4 bases from V and 4 bases from J, leaving 5 bases between. CDR3 length: 12 residues. CDR3 in amino acids: CASSSLYNEQFF. CDR3 DNA: TGTGCCAGCAGTTCTTTATACAATGAGCAGTTCTTC.

V and J are TRBV7-2 and TRBJ2-5, with no clear D. Trimming shortened V by 5 bases and J by 2 bases, and 9 bases separated the two germline ends. There are 13 residues in the CDR3. CDR1 is SGHTA, CDR2 FQGNSA, per germline. The CDR3 here is CASSLGWQETQYF. The CDR3 nucleotides are TGTGCCAGCAGCCTCGGATGGCAAGAGACCCAGTACTTC.

The chain recombines TRBV4-3 with TRBJ1-5; D gene unclear. Trimming took off 1 base at V and 2 bases at J, with 12 bases between the two ends. CDR1 is LGHNA and CDR2 is YSLEER in the germline V gene. This CDR3 has 16 residues. This CDR3 reads CASSQALGVRNQPQHF. The CDR3 DNA reads TGCGCCAGCAGCCAAGCTCTAGGTGTACGCAATCAGCCCCAGCATTTT.

This clonotype was counted between two and nine times. This chain uses TRBV5-6 with TRBJ2-1; D remains unclear. This CDR3 is 16 amino acids long. Germline V gene data show CDR1 as SGHDT and CDR2 as YYEEEE. Trimming pared 0 bases from V and 7 bases from J, leaving 17 bases between. The CDR3 bases are TGTGCCAGCAGCTTGGGCTTTAGAGGACCTTGGAATGAGCAGTTCTTC. It translates to CASSLGFRGPWNEQFF.

CDR3 region: CAVNKPGANYIQYF. CDR3 coding DNA: TGTGCCGTCAACAAGCCGGGGGCAAACTACATTCAGTACTTC. The chain links TRBV6-2 or TRBV6-3 to TRBJ2-4; the D gene could be TRBD1 or TRBD2 (6 bases each). V lost 11 bases and J lost 8, with 22 bases in between. Germline V CDR1 and CDR2: MNHEY, SVGEGT. CDR3 length: 14 amino acids.

In this sample, this clonotype turned up many times. The gene calls are TRBV10-3 and TRBJ2-3, with 10 bases fitting TRBD2. V trimming: 2 bases; J trimming: 4 bases; junction bases outside the gene matches: 9. Germline lookup yields CDR1 ENHRY and CDR2 SYGVKD. The CDR3 length is 17 residues. The CDR3 loop is CAISEGPLAGDPDTQYF. The CDR3 DNA is TGTGCCATCAGTGAGGGGCCCCTAGCGGGGGACCCAGATACGCAGTATTTT.

In its sample, this clonotype was seen many times. This chain connects TRBV29-1 to TRBJ2-1; 9 positions agree with TRBD1. After removal of 7 bases from V and 6 bases from J, the junction contained 4 bases not matched to a gene. The germline gives CDR1 SQVTM, CDR2 ANQGSEA. This CDR3 region has 12 residues. DNA for the CDR3: TGCAGCGGGGGACAGGGACTCAATGAGCAGTTCTTC. Amino acid sequence: CSGGQGLNEQFF.

The chain is built from TRBV20-1 and TRBJ2-4; 9 nucleotides align to TRBD1. Germline loops: CDR1 DFQATT, CDR2 SNEGSKA (reference sequence). Unmatched junction bases numbered 5, after V lost 5 bases and J lost 0 bases. The CDR3 consists of 15 residues. DNA of the CDR3: TGCAGTGCTTTCGGACAGGGGCTAGCCAAAAACATTCAGTACTTC. Translated: CSAFGQGLAKNIQYF.

The chain employs TRBV14 and TRBJ2-7; the D gene is possibly TRBD1 (5 bases). Germline V gene sequence: CDR1 SGHDN, CDR2 FVKESK. The CDR3 consists of 15 residues. CDR3 amino acids: CASSQRGLASNEQYV. The CDR3 DNA follows: TGTGCCAGCAGCCAAAGGGGTCTCGCCTCCAACGAGCAGTACGTC.